This is a list of T cell receptor beta chains from one sample in a study of cytomegalovirus exposure and HLA in healthy donors. Method: immunoSEQ multiplex PCR; TCRdb's copy keeps in-frame clones and lacks some. The data contain about 150,000 clones, over 65% of them singletons. The sequencing input was PBMCs. All receptors come from a man aged 30-40 years in good health and CMV-seronegative. The CDR3 runs from the conserved cysteine through the conserved F or W. A D gene is named only where the DNA matches it firmly. Size values are once, few and many counts, or a class for expanded clones, and some rows have none.

.	.	TRBJ1-2	TRBV18	CASSPQGDGYTF	TGTGCCAGCTCACCACAGGGGGATGGCTACACCTTC
.	.	TRBJ1-3	TRBV19	CASSFLTGASGNTIYF	TGTGCCAGTAGTTTTCTGACGGGAGCCTCTGGAAACACCATATATTTT
.	.	TRBJ1-5	TRBV28	CASSSGFYSNQPQHF	TGTGCCAGCAGTTCGGGGTTTTATAGCAATCAGCCCCAGCATTTT
TRBD1	.	TRBJ1-4	TRBV28	CASSLTGFEKLFF	TGTGCCAGCAGTTTGACAGGGTTTGAAAAACTGTTTTTT
TRBD2	once	TRBJ2-5	TRBV7-2	CASSLGLAGVETQYF	TGTGCCAGCAGCTTAGGGCTAGCGGGGGTGGAGACCCAGTACTTC
TRBD1	.	TRBJ2-2	TRBV7-2	CASSLAGTGVTGELFF	TGTGCCAGCAGCTTAGCCGGGACAGGGGTAACCGGGGAGCTGTTTTTT
.	few	TRBJ1-1	TRBV19	CASSSLQGRITEAFF	TGTGCCAGTAGTAGCCTACAGGGCCGCATTACTGAAGCTTTCTTT
TRBD1	once	TRBJ2-5	TRBV19	CASSIAGQEETQYF	TGTGCCAGTAGTATAGCAGGACAGGAAGAGACCCAGTACTTC
.	few	TRBJ2-2	TRBV25-1	CASSEFEAGELFF	TGTGCCAGCAGTGAGTTTGAGGCCGGGGAGCTGTTTTTT
.	.	TRBJ1-1	TRBV13	CASSPDWNTEAFF	TGTGCCAGCAGCCCGGACTGGAACACTGAAGCTTTCTTT
.	.	TRBJ2-5	TRBV9	CASSAAGGLRETQYF	TGTGCCAGCAGCGCCGCTGGAGGGCTCCGAGAGACCCAGTACTTC
TRBD2	.	TRBJ2-2	TRBV7-3	CASSAGVTGELFF	TGTGCCAGCAGCGCGGGGGTCACCGGGGAGCTGTTTTTT
TRBD1	.	TRBJ2-4	TRBV7-2	CASSLARGTVLYF	TGTGCCAGCAGCTTAGCGCGAGGGACAGTGCTGTACTTC
TRBD1	.	TRBJ2-3	TRBV18	CASSSDRAGDTQYF	TGTGCCAGCTCGTCGGACAGGGCGGGAGATACGCAGTATTTT
.	.	TRBJ1-1	TRBV28	CASSSVEGTSYTEAFF	TGTGCCAGCAGTTCGGTGGAGGGCACGTCCTACACTGAAGCTTTCTTT
.	.	TRBJ2-7	TRBV5-4	CASSPIGVNEQYF	TGTGCCAGCAGCCCCATAGGGGTCAACGAGCAGTACTTC
.	.	TRBJ2-1	TRBV7-2	CASSLGVRYIDEQFF	TGTGCCAGCAGCTTAGGTGTCAGGTATATTGATGAGCAGTTCTTC
.	.	TRBJ1-1	TRBV10-3	CAISASDSGAFF	TGTGCCATCAGTGCCTCCGACAGTGGGGCTTTCTTT
.	.	TRBJ2-1	TRBV5-1	CASSLEGVRNEQFF	TGCGCCAGCAGCTTGGAGGGGGTCCGGAATGAGCAGTTCTTC
TRBD1	.	TRBJ2-3	TRBV5-1	CASSFGTGTDTQYF	TGCGCCAGCAGCTTTGGGACAGGGACAGATACGCAGTATTTT
TRBD1	.	TRBJ2-1	TRBV4-2	CASSQAGTGTNEQFF	TGTGCCAGCAGCCAAGCCGGGACAGGGACCAATGAGCAGTTCTTC
.	.	TRBJ2-7	TRBV28	CASSFPGEQYF	TGTGCCAGCAGTTTCCCCGGGGAGCAGTACTTC
.	.	TRBJ1-1	TRBV15	CATSRDTGRMNTEAFF	TGTGCCACCAGCAGAGATACAGGGAGAATGAACACTGAAGCTTTCTTT
.	.	TRBJ1-5	TRBV19	CASSTSVGGNQPQHF	TGTGCCAGTAGTACCAGCGTCGGGGGGAATCAGCCCCAGCATTTT
TRBD2	.	TRBJ2-2	TRBV7-8	CTSSLVGSGGAGELFF	TGTACCAGCAGCTTAGTTGGTTCGGGGGGGGCCGGGGAGCTGTTTTTT
.	.	TRBJ2-1	TRBV7-9	CATSGGSHEQFF	TGTGCCACCTCAGGAGGGAGCCATGAGCAGTTCTTC
TRBD1	few	TRBJ2-2	TRBV27	CASSLYQGAGGELFF	TGTGCCAGCAGTTTATACCAGGGGGCAGGCGGGGAGCTGTTTTTT
.	.	TRBJ1-1	TRBV18	CASSPRQEYTEAFF	TGTGCCAGCTCACCACGACAGGAATACACTGAAGCTTTCTTT
TRBD2	few	TRBJ2-1	TRBV7-2	CASTLWSGAYNEQFF	TGTGCCAGCACCCTGTGGAGCGGGGCTTACAATGAGCAGTTCTTC
TRBD1	.	TRBJ2-3	TRBV2	CASSAGTATYTQYF	TGTGCCAGCAGTGCCGGGACAGCTACTTATACGCAGTATTTT
.	.	TRBJ2-3	TRBV15	CATSRDIAGDTQYF	TGTGCCACCAGCAGAGATATCGCGGGAGATACGCAGTATTTT
TRBD2	.	TRBJ2-2	TRBV7-3	CASSLFGGLGTGELFF	TGTGCCAGCAGCTTATTCGGGGGGTTGGGCACCGGGGAGCTGTTTTTT
TRBD1	once	TRBJ1-1	TRBV5-1	CASSPAGQTNTEAFF	TGCGCCAGCAGCCCCGCGGGACAGACGAACACTGAAGCTTTCTTT
.	.	TRBJ2-7	TRBV19	CATGVGAGPSYEQYF	TGTGCCACCGGGGTCGGAGCGGGTCCTTCCTACGAGCAGTACTTC
.	.	TRBJ2-1	TRBV6-5	CASSYSSMAREQFF	TGTGCCAGCAGTTACTCCTCGATGGCCCGTGAGCAGTTCTTC
.	.	TRBJ2-3	TRBV6-5	CASSYSSGTGTDTQYF	TGTGCCAGCAGTTATTCTTCGGGTACTGGCACAGATACGCAGTATTTT
.	.	TRBJ1-6	TRBV21-1	CASSKDTGGNSPLHF	TGTGCCAGCAGCAAAGACACAGGGGGGAACTCACCCCTCCACTTT
.	.	TRBJ2-7	TRBV28	CASTQAKPSSYEQYF	TGTGCTTCTACCCAGGCCAAACCCAGCTCCTACGAGCAGTACTTC
TRBD2	.	TRBJ2-5	TRBV9	CASSVAASGGAQETQYF	TGTGCCAGCAGCGTAGCGGCTAGCGGGGGGGCCCAAGAGACCCAGTACTTC
.	.	TRBJ1-1	TRBV20-1	CSASRETEAFF	TGCAGTGCTTCCCGAGAGACTGAAGCTTTCTTT
.	.	TRBJ1-5	TRBV19	CASSSQGGGNQPQHF	TGTGCCAGTAGCTCACAGGGTGGGGGCAATCAGCCCCAGCATTTT
TRBD2	.	TRBJ2-1	TRBV7-2	CASSFLGLAGGHNEQFF	TGTGCCAGCAGCTTCTTGGGACTAGCGGGGGGGCACAATGAGCAGTTCTTC
TRBD1	few	TRBJ2-7	TRBV19	CASSPRQGSSYEQYF	TGTGCCAGTAGTCCTCGACAGGGGTCCTCCTACGAGCAGTACTTC
.	once	TRBJ2-7	TRBV2	CASAPVGGSVYEQYF	TGTGCCAGCGCCCCTGTCGGGGGATCCGTTTACGAGCAGTACTTC
TRBD1	few	TRBJ1-4	TRBV4-2	CASSQGGQVNEKLFF	TGTGCCAGCAGCCAAGGAGGACAGGTTAATGAAAAACTGTTTTTT
.	.	TRBJ2-5	TRBV28	CASKQGSKTQYF	TGTGCCAGCAAACAGGGTTCGAAGACCCAGTACTTC
TRBD1	.	TRBJ2-7	TRBV2	CASSVGTDEQYF	TGTGCCAGCAGTGTGGGGACAGACGAGCAGTACTTC
TRBD2	.	TRBJ2-3	TRBV30	CAWSVVSSGGTDTQYF	TGTGCCTGGAGTGTAGTTTCTAGCGGAGGCACAGATACGCAGTATTTT
.	.	TRBJ1-1	TRBV7-9	CASNAVRGGTNTEAFF	TGTGCCAGCAACGCCGTTAGGGGAGGGACGAACACTGAAGCTTTCTTT
TRBD1	.	TRBJ1-2	TRBV28	CASSQQGAGGYTF	TGTGCCAGCAGTCAACAGGGGGCGGGTGGCTACACCTTC
TRBD1	.	TRBJ1-2	TRBV9	CASSVGQGYGYTF	TGTGCCAGCAGCGTTGGACAGGGGTATGGCTACACCTTC
.	.	TRBJ2-5	TRBV6-5	CASSYIGQETQYF	TGTGCCAGCAGTTACATCGGGCAAGAGACCCAGTACTTC
TRBD1	.	TRBJ1-1	TRBV5-1	CASSLEQGARGSEAFF	TGCGCCAGCAGCCTAGAACAGGGGGCGCGAGGAAGTGAAGCTTTCTTT
TRBD2	.	TRBJ2-5	TRBV11-2	CASSFNSGGETQYF	TGTGCCAGCAGCTTTAACAGCGGGGGAGAGACCCAGTACTTC
.	.	TRBJ2-5	TRBV5-1	CASSLVGGQETQYF	TGCGCCAGCAGCTTGGTGGGAGGACAAGAGACCCAGTACTTC
TRBD1	.	TRBJ2-7	TRBV5-1	CASSPADRGLSEQYF	TGCGCCAGCAGCCCGGCGGACAGGGGGCTGTCCGAGCAGTACTTC
.	.	TRBJ1-1	TRBV9	CASSVGGDGAEAFF	TGTGCCAGCAGCGTAGGGGGGGATGGGGCTGAAGCTTTCTTT
.	.	TRBJ1-2	TRBV2	CASMLDSNYGYTF	TGTGCCAGCATGTTGGACAGTAACTATGGCTACACCTTC
.	.	TRBJ2-7	TRBV21-1	CASSKEGDRGHYEQYF	TGTGCCAGCAGCAAAGAAGGGGACAGGGGGCACTACGAGCAGTACTTC